Ten or more counts support the clone carrying this TCR beta chain. Its target is not known. Its ends do not fully match the called genes, so a read error is possible. This sample was taken from a study of identical twins. Findings of the study overall: The study found that models underestimated out-of-frame TCR alpha sharing in monozygotic twins.

TCRdb called the 5' RACE reads again in MiXCR, with one record for every CDR3 protein. The sample shows roughly 220,000 distinct CDR3 sequences, roughly 7.1% of them seen only once. The CDR3 contains 14 residues. Germline CDR1 SGHAT, CDR2 FQNNGV. These sequences were also reported in another study, on T cells expressing NK-cell markers.

The chain couples TRBV11-2 to TRBJ2-2; no firm D call. The sequence derives from a woman aged 18-30 years in good health. The sample consisted of CD8+ T cells sorted from blood. CDR3 DNA: TGTGCTAGCAGCTTTGGGCAAAACACCGGGGAGCTGTTTTTT. It codes for CASSFGQNTGELFF.